This record looks at one TCR beta chain sequence and its context. The antigen is not known. Sequencing was performed with immunoSEQ multiplex PCR; in TCRdb, only in-frame clones are kept and a portion is missing. The sample holds 150,000 to 180,000 clones, 85% to 90% seen once. The germline gives CDR1 SSHAT, CDR2 FNYEAQ (reference sequence). The V and J ends lost 0 bases and 6 bases respectively, with 10 bases between them. This CDR3 has 14 amino acids. The data were obtained in a study of cytomegalovirus exposure and HLA in healthy donors. Notes on the study in general: The study designated 150 or so TCR beta chains cytomegalovirus-associated. Three CMV-associated chains were confirmed in vitro to be specific for CMV antigens. With high specificity and sensitivity, the classifier reportedly diagnosed cytomegalovirus status.

These donors were members of the 120-subject validation cohort, a group separate from the roughly 700-subject first cohort. What was sequenced was PBMCs. The TCR was taken from a human donor in good health. The J gene is TRBJ2-3, the V gene TRBV7-7; D is possibly TRBD2 (6 bases). CDR3 nucleotide sequence: TGTGCCAGCAGCTTAGCGGGGACTCCGGATACGCAGTATTTT. Residues: CASSLAGTPDTQYF.